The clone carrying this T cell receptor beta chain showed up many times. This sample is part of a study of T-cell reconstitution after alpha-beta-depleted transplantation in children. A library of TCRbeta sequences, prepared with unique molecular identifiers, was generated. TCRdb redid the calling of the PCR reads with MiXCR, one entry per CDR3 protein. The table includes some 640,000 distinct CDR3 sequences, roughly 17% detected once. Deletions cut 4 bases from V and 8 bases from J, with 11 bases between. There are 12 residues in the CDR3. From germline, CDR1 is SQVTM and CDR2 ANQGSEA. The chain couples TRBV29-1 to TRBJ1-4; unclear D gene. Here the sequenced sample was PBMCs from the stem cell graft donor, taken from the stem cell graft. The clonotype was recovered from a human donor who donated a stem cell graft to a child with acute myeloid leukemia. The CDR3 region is CSVAPGGEKLFF. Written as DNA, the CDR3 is TGCAGCGTTGCCCCCGGTGGGGAAAAACTGTTTTTT.